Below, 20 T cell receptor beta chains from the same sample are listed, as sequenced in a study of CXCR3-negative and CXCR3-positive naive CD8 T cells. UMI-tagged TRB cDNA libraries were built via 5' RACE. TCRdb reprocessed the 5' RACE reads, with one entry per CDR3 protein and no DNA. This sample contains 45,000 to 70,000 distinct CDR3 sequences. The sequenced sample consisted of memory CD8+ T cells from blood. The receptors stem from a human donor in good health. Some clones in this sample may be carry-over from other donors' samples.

CDR3 residues: CASSPLGGPGADTQYF. The V call is TRBV27, the J call TRBJ2-3; TCRdb selects TRBD1, and the lack of DNA leaves this call unchecked. The CDR3 has 16 amino acids. Germline values: CDR1 MNHEY, CDR2 SMNVEV (reference sequence).

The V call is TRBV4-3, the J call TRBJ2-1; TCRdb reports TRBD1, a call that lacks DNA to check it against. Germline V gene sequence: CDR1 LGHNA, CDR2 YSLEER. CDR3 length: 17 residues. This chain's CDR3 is CASSQEGVASPYNEQFF.

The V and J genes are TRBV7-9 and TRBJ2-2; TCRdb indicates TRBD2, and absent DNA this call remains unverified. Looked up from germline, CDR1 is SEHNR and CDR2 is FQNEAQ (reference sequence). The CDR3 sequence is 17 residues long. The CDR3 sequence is CASTDSGTSANTGELFF.

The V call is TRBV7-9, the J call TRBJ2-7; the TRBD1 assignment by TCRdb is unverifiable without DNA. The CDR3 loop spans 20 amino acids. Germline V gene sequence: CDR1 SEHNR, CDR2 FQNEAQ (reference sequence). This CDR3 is CASSPSGERILDYTSTEQYF.

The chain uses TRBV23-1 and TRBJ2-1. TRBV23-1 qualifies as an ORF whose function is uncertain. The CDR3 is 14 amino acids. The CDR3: CASSFWQDYNEQFF.

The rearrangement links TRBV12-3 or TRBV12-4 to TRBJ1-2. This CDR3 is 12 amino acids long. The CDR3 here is CASSLYRYDYTF.

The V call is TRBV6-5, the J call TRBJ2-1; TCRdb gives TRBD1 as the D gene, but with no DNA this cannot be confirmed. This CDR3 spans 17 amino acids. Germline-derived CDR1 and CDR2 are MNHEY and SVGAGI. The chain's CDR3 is CASSYSKYRGVLDEQFF.

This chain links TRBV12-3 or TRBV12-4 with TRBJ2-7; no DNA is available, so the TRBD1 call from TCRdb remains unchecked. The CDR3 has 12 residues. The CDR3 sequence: CASSSYRDEQYF.

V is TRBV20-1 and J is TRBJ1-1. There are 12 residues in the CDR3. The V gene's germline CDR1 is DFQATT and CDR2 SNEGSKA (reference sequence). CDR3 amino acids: CSAPERELTAFF.

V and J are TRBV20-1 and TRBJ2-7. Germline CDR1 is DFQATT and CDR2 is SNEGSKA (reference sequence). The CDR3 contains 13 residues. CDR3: CSARLTHSYEQYF.

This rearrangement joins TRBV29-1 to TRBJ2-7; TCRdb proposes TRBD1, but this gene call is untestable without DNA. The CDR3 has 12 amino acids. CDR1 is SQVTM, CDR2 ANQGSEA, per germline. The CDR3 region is CSVIGTDYEQYF.

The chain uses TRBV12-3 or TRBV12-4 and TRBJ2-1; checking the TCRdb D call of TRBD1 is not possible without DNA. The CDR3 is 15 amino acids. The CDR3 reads CASSLTGQYYNEQFF.

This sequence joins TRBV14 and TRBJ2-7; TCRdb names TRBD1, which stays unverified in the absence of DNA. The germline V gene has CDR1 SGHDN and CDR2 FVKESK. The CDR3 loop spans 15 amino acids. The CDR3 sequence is CASSPWDRGEPEQYF.

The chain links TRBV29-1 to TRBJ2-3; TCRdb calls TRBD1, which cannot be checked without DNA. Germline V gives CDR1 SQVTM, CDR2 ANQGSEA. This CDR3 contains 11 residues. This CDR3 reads CSVGRGDTQYF.

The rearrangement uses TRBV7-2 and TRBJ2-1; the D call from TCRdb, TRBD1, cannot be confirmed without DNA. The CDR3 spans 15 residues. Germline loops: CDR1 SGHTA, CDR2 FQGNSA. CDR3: CASSLVGGSGVEQFF.

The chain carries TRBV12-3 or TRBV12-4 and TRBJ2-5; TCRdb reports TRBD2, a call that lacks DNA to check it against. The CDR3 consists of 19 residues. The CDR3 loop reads CASSLGLGKAGAPRETQYF.

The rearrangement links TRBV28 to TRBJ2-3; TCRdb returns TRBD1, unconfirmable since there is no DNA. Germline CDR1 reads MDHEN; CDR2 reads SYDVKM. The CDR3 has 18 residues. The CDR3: CASSFPLGSGASTDTQYF.

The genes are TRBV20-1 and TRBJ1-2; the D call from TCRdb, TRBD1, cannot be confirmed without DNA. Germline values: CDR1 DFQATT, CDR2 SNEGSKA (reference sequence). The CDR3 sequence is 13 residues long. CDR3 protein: CSAREAGVSGYTF.

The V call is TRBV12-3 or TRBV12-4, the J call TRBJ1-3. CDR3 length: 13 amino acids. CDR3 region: CASSLGRGNTIYF.

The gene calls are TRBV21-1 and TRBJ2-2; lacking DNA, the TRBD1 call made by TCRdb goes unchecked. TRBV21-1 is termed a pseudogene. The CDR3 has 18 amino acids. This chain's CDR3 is CASSEKVQGANETGELFF.